These T cell receptor beta chains were read from a single sample in a study of blood T cell repertoires in COVID-19. Data came from immunoSEQ multiplex PCR; TCRdb stores just in-frame clones and leaves some out. In the table there are around 170,000 clones, 89% of which are singletons. Sequenced sample: peripheral blood. Every receptor here comes from a man in his 60s with acute or convalescent COVID-19. CDR3s include the opening cysteine and the closing phenylalanine or tryptophan.

>TRBV7-3
CASSYNRAYGYTF
>TRBV3-1/TRBV3-2
CASSPRDRGNTQYF
>TRBV6-4
CASRAQGTGVGNEQFF
>TRBV5-6
CASTRGGDTEAFF
>TRBV5-1
CASSGSGQGPTEAFF
>TRBV7-2
CASSSDRIYEQYF
>TRBV6-5
CASRLDRNYGYTF
>TRBV18
CASSPTGEHNGYTF
>TRBV29-1
CSVQGSDSNEKLFF
>TRBV4-2
CASSQESFGGNTGELFF
>TRBV24-1
CATTDSSYNEQFF
>TRBV5-6
CASSLFGKNTEAFF
>TRBV7-2
CASSRIGDEQFF
>TRBV10-2
CASSPGQSTEAFF
>TRBV19
CASSISRDTVTYEQYF
>TRBV7-9
CASSLLVAHSGNTIYF
>TRBV30
CAWSPKELRYYGYTF
>TRBV29-1
CSVEGGQISNYGYTF
>TRBV5-5
CASGPLGGANNEQFF
>TRBV4-1
CASSPPRDRGYTEAFF
>TRBV5-4
CASSLKKGQGADNEQFF
>TRBV6-5
CASSYPGGSVNTEAFF
>TRBV7-9
CASSSRDWMGYEQYF
>TRBV5-8
CASSLRLSRGSPLHF
>TRBV5-1
CASSFSGGNQETQYF
>TRBV14
CASSQFLLAGGRTDTQYF
>TRBV2
CASTGTPNTGELFF
>TRBV18
CASSYGGKGGYTF
>TRBV3-1/TRBV3-2
CASSHDRAWEQYF
>TRBV19
CASSPGLLYEQYF
>TRBV11-2
CASRTRTGYSYEQYF
>TRBV7-2
CASSLTRTSGLHEQYF
>TRBV5-8
CASSFYRGPLNYGYTF
>TRBV3-1/TRBV3-2
CASKPGGSGFHTF
>TRBV7-2
CASSLALQGSYGYTF
>TRBV12-3/TRBV12-4
CASSSGVQAFF
>TRBV9
CASSVALAGAVSSYNEQFF
>TRBV4-1
CASSQSADTQYF
>TRBV5-1
CASSLALGRAAGGYTF
>TRBV5-8
CASSTRTGSYGYTF